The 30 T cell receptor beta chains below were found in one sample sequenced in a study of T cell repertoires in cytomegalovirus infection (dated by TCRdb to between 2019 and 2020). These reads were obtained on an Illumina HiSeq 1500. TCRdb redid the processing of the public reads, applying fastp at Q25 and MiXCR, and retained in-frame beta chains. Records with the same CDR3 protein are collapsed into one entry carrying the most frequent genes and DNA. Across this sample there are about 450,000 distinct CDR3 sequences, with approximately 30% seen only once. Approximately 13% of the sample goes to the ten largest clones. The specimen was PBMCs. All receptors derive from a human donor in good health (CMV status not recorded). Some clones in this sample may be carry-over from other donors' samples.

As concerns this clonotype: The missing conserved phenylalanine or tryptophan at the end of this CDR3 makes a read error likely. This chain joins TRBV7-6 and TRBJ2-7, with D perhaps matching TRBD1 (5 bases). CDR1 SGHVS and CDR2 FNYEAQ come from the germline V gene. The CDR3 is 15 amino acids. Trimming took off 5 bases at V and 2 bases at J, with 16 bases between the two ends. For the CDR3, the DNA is TGTGCCAGCAGCCCCAGGGCGGCATCACCCTACGAGCAGTACTTA. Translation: CASSPRAASPYEQYL.

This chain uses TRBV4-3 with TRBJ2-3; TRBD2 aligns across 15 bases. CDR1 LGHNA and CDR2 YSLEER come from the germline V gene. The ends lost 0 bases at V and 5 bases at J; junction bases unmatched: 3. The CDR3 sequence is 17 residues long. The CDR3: CASSQDPGLAGGDTQYF. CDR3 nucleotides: TGCGCCAGCAGCCAAGATCCGGGACTAGCGGGGGGAGATACGCAGTATTTT.

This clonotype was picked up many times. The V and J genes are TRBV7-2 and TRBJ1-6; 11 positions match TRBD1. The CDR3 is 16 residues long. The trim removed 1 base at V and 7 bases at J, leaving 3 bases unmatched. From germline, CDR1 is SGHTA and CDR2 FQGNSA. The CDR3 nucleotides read TGTGCCAGCAGCTTAGTAGGGACAGGGGGGAATTCACCCCTCCACTTT. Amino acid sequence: CASSLVGTGGNSPLHF. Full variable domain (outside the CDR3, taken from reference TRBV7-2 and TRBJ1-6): GAGVSQSPSNKVTEKGKDVELRCDPISGHTALYWYRQSLGQGLEFLIYFQGNSAPDKSGLPSDRFSAERTGGSVSTLTIQRTQQEDSAVYLCASSLVGTGGNSPLHFGNGTRLTVT.

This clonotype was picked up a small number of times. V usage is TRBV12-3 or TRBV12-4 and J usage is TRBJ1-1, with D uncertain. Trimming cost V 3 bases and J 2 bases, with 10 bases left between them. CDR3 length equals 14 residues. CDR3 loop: CASSLHSSNTEAFF. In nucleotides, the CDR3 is TGTGCCAGCAGTTTGCACAGCAGCAACACTGAAGCTTTCTTT.

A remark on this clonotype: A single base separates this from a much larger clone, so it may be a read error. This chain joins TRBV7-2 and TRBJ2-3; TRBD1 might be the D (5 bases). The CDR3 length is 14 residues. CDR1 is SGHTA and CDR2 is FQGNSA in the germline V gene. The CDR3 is CSSRVHQYTDTQYF. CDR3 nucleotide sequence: TGTTCCAGCAGGGTACACCAGTACACAGATACGCAGTATTTT.

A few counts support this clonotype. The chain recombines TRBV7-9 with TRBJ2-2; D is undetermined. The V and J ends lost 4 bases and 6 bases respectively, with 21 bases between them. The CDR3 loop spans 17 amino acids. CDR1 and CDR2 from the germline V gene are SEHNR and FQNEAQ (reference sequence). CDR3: CASSWPRSLGGAGELFF. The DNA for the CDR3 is TGTGCCAGCAGCTGGCCAAGGTCCCTCGGTGGGGCCGGGGAGCTGTTTTTT.

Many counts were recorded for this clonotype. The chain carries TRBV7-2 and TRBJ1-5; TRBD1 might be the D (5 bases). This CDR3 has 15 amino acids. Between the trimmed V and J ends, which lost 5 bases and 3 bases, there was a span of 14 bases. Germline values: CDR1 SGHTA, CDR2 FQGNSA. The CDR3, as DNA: TGTGCCAGCAGCCCAGGGTGGATGGTCAATCAGCCCCAGCATTTT. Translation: CASSPGWMVNQPQHF.

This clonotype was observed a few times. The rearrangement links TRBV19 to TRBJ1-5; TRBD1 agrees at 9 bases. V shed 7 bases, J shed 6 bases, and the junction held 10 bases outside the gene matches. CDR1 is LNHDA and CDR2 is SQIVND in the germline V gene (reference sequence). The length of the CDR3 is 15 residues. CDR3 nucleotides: TGTGCCAGTACCTTCCGGGACAGGGCGGGTCAGCCCCAGCATTTT. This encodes CASTFRDRAGQPQHF.

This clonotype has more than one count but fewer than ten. CDR3 sequence (DNA): TGTGCCAGCAGCTCCCAGGGACTAGCGGGGCCCGAGCAGTACTTC. This translates into CASSSQGLAGPEQYF. The chain uses TRBV7-9 and TRBJ2-7, with TRBD2 identical over 13 bases. In germline, CDR1 is SEHNR, CDR2 FQNEAQ (reference sequence). The CDR3 has 15 residues. V shed 4 bases and J 6 bases; nucleotides not matched to a gene: 6.

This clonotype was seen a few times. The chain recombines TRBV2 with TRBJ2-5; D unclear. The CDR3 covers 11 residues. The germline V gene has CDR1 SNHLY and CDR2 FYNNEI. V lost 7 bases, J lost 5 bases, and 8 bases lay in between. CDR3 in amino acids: CASNLWETQYF. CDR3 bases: TGTGCCAGCAATCTTTGGGAGACCCAGTACTTC.

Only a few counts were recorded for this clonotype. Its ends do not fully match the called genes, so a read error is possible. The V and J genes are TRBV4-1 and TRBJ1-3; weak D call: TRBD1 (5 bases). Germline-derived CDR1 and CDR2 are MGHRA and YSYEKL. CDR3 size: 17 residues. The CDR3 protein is CASSQAPRDSPGNTIYF. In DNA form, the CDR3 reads TGTGCCAGCAGCCAAGCCCCTCGCGACAGCCCTGGAAACACCATATATTTT.

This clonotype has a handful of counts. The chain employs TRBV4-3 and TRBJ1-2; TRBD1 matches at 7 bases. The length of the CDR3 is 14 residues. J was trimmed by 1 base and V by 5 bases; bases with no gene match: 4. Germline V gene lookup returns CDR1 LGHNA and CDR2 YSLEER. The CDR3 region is CASSYRDSNYGYTF. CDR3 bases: TGCGCCAGCAGCTATCGGGACAGTAACTATGGCTACACCTTC.

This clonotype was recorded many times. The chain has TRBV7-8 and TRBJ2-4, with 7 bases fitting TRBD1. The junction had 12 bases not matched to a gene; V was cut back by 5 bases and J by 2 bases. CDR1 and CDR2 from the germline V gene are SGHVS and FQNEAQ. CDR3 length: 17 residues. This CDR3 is CASSPRGGGRTKNIQYF. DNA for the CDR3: TGTGCCAGCAGCCCCCGAGGGGGCGGAAGGACCAAAAACATTCAGTACTTC.

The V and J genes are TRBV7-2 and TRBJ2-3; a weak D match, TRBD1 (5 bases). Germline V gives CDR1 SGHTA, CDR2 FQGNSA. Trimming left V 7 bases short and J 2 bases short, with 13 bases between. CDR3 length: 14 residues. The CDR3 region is CASIQIQDTDTQYF. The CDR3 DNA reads TGTGCCAGCATCCAAATACAGGACACAGATACGCAGTATTTT.

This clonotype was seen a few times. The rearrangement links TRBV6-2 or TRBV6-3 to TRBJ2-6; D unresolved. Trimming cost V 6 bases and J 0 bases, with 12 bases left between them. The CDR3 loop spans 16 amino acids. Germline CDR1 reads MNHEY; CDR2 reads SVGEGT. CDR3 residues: CASRVQWSSGANVLTF. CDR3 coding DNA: TGTGCCAGCAGGGTACAGTGGAGCTCTGGGGCCAACGTCCTGACTTTC.

CDR3 nucleotides: TGTGCCAGCAGTCCGCTAACTGTGATAGGGGACCCCTACTACAATGAGCAGTTCTTC. Amino acid sequence: CASSPLTVIGDPYYNEQFF. V and J are TRBV6-2 or TRBV6-3 and TRBJ2-1; D possibly uses TRBD1 or TRBD2 (5 bases each). V was clipped by 5 bases and J by 3 bases, with 26 bases between them. The length of the CDR3 is 19 residues. The V gene's germline CDR1 is MNHEY and CDR2 SVGEGT.

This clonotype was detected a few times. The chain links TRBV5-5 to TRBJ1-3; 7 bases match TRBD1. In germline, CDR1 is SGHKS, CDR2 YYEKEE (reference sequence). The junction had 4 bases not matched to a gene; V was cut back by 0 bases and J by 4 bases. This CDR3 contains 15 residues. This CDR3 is CASSLVGQTGNTIYF. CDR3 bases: TGTGCCAGCAGCTTGGTGGGACAGACGGGAAACACCATATATTTT. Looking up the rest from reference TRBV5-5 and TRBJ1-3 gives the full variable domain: DAGVTQSPTHLIKTRGQQVTLRCSPISGHKSVSWYQQVLGQGPQFIFQYYEKEERGRGNFPDRFSARQFPNYSSELNVNALLLGDSALYLCASSLVGQTGNTIYFGEGSWLTVV.

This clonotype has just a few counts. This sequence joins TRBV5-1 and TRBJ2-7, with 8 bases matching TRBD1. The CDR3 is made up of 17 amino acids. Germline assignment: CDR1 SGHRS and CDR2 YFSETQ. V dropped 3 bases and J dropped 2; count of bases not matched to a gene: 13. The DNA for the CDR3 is TGCGCCAGCAGCTCTCGGACAGGGCCGAGGGCCCCCTACGAGCAGTACTTC. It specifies CASSSRTGPRAPYEQYF. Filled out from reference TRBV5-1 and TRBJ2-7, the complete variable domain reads KAGVTQTPRYLIKTRGQQVTLSCSPISGHRSVSWYQQTPGQGLQFLFEYFSETQRNKGNFPGRFSGRQFSNSRSEMNVSTLELGDSALYLCASSSRTGPRAPYEQYFGPGTRLTVT.

The DNA for the CDR3 is TGTGCCAGCAACGCAGAGGGGGTCACAGATACGCAGTATTTT. Its translation is CASNAEGVTDTQYF. V gene TRBV7-9 combines with J gene TRBJ2-3, with D possibly matching TRBD1 (6 bases). The V gene lost 7 bases and the J gene lost 2 bases, with 13 bases spanning the gap. This CDR3 spans 14 amino acids. Germline assignment: CDR1 SEHNR and CDR2 FQNEAQ (reference sequence).

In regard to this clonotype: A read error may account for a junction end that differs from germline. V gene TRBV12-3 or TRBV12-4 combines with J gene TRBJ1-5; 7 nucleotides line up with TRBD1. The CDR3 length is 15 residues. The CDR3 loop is CARRLQGWTNQPQHF. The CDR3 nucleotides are TGTGCCCGCAGACTACAGGGGTGGACAAATCAGCCCCAGCATTTT.

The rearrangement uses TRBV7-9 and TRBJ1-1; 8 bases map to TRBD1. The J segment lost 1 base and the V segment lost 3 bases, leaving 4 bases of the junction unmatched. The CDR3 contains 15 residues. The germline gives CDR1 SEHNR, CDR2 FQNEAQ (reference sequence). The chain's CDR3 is CASSFDRGANTEAFF. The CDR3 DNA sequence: TGTGCCAGCAGCTTCGACAGGGGCGCGAACACTGAAGCTTTCTTT.

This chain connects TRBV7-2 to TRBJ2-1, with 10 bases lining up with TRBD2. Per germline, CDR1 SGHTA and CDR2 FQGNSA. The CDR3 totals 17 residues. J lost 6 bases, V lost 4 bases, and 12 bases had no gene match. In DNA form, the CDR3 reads TGTGCCAGCAGCTCCCGAGGGCCAGCGGGGGGGATCAATGAGCAGTTCTTC. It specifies CASSSRGPAGGINEQFF. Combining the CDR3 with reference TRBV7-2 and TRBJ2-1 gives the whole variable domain GAGVSQSPSNKVTEKGKDVELRCDPISGHTALYWYRQSLGQGLEFLIYFQGNSAPDKSGLPSDRFSAERTGGSVSTLTIQRTQQEDSAVYLCASSSRGPAGGINEQFFGPGTRLTVL.

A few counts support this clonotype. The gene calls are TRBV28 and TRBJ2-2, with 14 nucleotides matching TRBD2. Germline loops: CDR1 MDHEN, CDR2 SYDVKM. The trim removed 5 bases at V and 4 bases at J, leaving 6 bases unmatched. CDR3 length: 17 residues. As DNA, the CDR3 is TGTGCCAGCAGTCTCCGGACTAGCGGGGGGTCCACCGGGGAGCTGTTTTTT. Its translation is CASSLRTSGGSTGELFF.

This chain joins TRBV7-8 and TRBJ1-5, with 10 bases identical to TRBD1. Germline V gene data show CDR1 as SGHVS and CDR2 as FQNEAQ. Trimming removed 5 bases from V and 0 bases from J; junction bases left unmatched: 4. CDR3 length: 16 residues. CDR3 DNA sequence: TGTGCCAGCAGCCAAGGGACAGGGGATAGCAATCAGCCCCAGCATTTT. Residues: CASSQGTGDSNQPQHF. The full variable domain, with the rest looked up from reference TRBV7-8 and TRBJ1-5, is GAGVSQSPRYKVAKRGQDVALRCDPISGHVSLFWYQQALGQGPEFLTYFQNEAQLDKSGLPSDRFFAERPEGSVSTLKIQRTQQEDSAVYLCASSQGTGDSNQPQHFGDGTRLSIL.

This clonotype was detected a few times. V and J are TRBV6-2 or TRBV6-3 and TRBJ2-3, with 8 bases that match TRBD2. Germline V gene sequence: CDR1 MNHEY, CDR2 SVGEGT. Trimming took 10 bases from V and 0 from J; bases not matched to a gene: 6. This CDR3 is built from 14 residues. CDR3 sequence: CATGRGGSTDTQYF. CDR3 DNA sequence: TGTGCCACCGGCCGGGGGGGGAGCACAGATACGCAGTATTTT.

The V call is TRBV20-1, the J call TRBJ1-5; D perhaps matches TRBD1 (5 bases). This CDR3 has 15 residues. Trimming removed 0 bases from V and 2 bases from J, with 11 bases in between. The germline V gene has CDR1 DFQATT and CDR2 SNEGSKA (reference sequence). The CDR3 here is CSARDVGHRNQPQHF. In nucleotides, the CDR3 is TGCAGTGCTAGAGATGTCGGACACCGCAATCAGCCCCAGCATTTT.

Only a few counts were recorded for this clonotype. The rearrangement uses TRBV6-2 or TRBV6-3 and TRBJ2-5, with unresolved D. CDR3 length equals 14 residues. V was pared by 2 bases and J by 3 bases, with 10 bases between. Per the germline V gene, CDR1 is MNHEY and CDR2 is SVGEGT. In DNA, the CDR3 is TGTGCCAGCAGTTACCGGGTCGAGAAAGAGACCCAGTACTTC. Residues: CASSYRVEKETQYF.

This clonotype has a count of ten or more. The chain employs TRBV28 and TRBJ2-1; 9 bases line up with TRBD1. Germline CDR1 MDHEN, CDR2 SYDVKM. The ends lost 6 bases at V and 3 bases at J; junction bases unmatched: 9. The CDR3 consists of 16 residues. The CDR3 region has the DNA TGTGCCAGCAGCCCACCTCCGGGACAGGGCTACAATGAGCAGTTCTTC. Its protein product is CASSPPPGQGYNEQFF.

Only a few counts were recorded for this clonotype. CDR3 in DNA: TGTGCCAGCAGTCCTCCTCCCAGGGGCAGATCCTACAATGAGCAGTTCTTC. Protein: CASSPPPRGRSYNEQFF. V gene TRBV27 combines with J gene TRBJ2-1, with D maybe TRBD1 (6 bases). The V gene lost 5 bases and the J gene lost 1 base, with 18 bases spanning the gap. Germline loops: CDR1 MNHEY, CDR2 SMNVEV (reference sequence). The CDR3 totals 17 residues.

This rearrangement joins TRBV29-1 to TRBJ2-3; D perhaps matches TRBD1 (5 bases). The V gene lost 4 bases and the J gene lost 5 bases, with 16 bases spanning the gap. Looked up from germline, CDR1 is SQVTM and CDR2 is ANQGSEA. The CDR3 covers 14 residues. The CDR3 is CSVVRVPSQDTQYF. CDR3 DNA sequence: TGCAGCGTTGTCAGGGTTCCATCACAAGATACGCAGTATTTT.